This T cell receptor beta chain was observed in a study of shared clonotypes between healthy human individuals. V shed 4 bases and J 3 bases; nucleotides not matched to a gene: 6. There are 14 residues in the CDR3. Germline V lookup: CDR1 SEHNR, CDR2 FQNEAQ (reference sequence). Genomic DNA (from each subset) was split evenly across several immunoSEQ plates. Clones were sequenced by immunoSEQ multiplex PCR, and TCRdb holds only the in-frame ones, with some missing. The sample has about half a million clones; about 72% are singletons. The chain couples TRBV7-9 to TRBJ2-7; 7 bases map to TRBD1. Sequenced: PBMCs. This sequence was found in a woman aged 40 to 55 in good health. Some clones in this sample may be carry-over from other donors' samples. The chain's CDR3 is CASSSSGTVYEQYF. The CDR3 DNA reads as TGTGCCAGCAGCTCATCCGGGACAGTCTACGAGCAGTACTTC.